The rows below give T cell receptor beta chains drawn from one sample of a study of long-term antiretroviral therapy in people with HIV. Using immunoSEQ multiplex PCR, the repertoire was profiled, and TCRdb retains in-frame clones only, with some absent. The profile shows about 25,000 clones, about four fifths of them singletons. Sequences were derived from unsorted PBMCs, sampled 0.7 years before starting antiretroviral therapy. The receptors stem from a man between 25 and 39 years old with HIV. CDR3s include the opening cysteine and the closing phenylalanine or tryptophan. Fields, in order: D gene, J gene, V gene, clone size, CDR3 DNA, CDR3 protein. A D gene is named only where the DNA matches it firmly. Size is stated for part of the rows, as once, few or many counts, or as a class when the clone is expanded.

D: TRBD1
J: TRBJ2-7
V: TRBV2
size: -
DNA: TGTGCCAGCAGTGAAGTGGCAGGGGGCTACGAGCAGTACTTC
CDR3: CASSEVAGGYEQYF

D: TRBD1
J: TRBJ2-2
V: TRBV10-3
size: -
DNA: TGTGCCATCAGTGAGTCAGGGACAGGGCTACGAGTCGCGAACACCGGGGAGCTGTTTTTT
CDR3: CAISESGTGLRVANTGELFF

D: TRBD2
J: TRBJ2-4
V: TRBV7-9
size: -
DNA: TGTGCCAGCAGCTTTGCCACGGGGGGGGGAAACATTCAGTACTTC
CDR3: CASSFATGGGNIQYF

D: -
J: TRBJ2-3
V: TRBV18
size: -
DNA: TGTGCCAGCTCACCAAGGGTGGGGCCCACAGATACGCAGTATTTT
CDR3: CASSPRVGPTDTQYF

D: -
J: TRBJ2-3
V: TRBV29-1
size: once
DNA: TGCAGCGTTGAAATCCCGCGCACAGATACGCAGTATTTT
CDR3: CSVEIPRTDTQYF

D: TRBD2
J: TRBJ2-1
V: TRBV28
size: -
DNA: TGTGCCAGCAGTTTAAGAGGGCTAGGGCGGACTAGCCCCTACAATGAGCAGTTCTTC
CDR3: CASSLRGLGRTSPYNEQFF

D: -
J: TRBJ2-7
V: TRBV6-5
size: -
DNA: TGTGCCAGCAGTTACTCTCTAGCGTGGGGGCCGTCCGAGCAGTACTTC
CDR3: CASSYSLAWGPSEQYF

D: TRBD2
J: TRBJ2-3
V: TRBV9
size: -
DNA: TGTGCCAGCAGCCCGAGGACTAGCGGCACAGATACGCAGTATTTT
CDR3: CASSPRTSGTDTQYF

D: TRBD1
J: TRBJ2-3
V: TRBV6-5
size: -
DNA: TGTGCCACCCGACAGGGGACAGATACGCAGTATTTT
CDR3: CATRQGTDTQYF

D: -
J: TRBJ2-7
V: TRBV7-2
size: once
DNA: TGTGCCAGCAGCTCTCCCTATGGGGACGAGCAGTACTTC
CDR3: CASSSPYGDEQYF

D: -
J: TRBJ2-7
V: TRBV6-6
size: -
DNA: TGTGCCAGCAGTTACTCGAGGAACGAGCAGTACTTC
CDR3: CASSYSRNEQYF

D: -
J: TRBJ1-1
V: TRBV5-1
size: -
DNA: TGCGCCAGCAGCGGGAAGGGGATGAACACTGAAGCTTTCTTT
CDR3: CASSGKGMNTEAFF

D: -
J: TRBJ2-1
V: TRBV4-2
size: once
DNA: TGTGCCAGCAGCCAGAGTCGGGGGTCCTACAATGAGCAGTTCTTC
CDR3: CASSQSRGSYNEQFF

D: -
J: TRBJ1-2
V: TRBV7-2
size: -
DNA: TGTGCCAGCAGCCCTGAGGTTGGGCCTAACTATGGCTACACCTTC
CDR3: CASSPEVGPNYGYTF

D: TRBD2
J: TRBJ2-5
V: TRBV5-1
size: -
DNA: TGCGCCAGCAGTGGGGGAGCGGCGGGAGGAGGGGAGACCCAGTACTTC
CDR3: CASSGGAAGGGETQYF

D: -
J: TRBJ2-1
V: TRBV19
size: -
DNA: TGTGCCAGTAGTATTCGAGGAGACAATGAGCAGTTCTTC
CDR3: CASSIRGDNEQFF

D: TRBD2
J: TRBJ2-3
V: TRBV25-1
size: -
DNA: TGTGCCAGCTCTGACGTACAGCGGGAGGGCACAGATACGCAGTATTTT
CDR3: CASSDVQREGTDTQYF

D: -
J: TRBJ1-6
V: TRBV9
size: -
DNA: TGTGCCAGACCGGGAGAGGGCTCTCCTGGGAATTCACCCCTCCACTTT
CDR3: CARPGEGSPGNSPLHF

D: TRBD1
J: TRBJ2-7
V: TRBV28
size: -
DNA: TGTGCCAGCAGCCTAAGACTCGGACAGGCAACCTACGAGCAGTACTTC
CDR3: CASSLRLGQATYEQYF

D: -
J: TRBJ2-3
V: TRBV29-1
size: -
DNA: TGCAGCGTTGAAGGGGGGACAGATACGCAGTATTTT
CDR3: CSVEGGTDTQYF

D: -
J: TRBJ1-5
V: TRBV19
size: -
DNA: TGTGCCAGTAGGAGGGACCTTCAGCCCCAGCATTTT
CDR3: CASRRDLQPQHF

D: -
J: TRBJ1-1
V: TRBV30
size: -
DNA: TGTGCCTGGAGTTTCTCGCCGACAGTGAACACTGAAGCTTTCTTT
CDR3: CAWSFSPTVNTEAFF

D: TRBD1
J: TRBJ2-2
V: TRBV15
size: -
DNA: TGTGCCACCAGCATGCACGGGACAGGGGCCGGGGAGCTGTTTTTT
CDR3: CATSMHGTGAGELFF

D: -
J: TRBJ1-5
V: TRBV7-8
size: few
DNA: TGTGCCAGCAGCTTAAGGGACACCTCATTTCGCAATCAGCCCCAGCATTTT
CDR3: CASSLRDTSFRNQPQHF

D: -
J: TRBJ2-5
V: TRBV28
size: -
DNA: TGTGCCAGCAGTTTAGCGGGGGCGGGAGAGACCCAGTACTTC
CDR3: CASSLAGAGETQYF

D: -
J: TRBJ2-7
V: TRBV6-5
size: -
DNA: TGTGCCAGCAGTCACGAATACGAGCAGTACTTC
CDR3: CASSHEYEQYF

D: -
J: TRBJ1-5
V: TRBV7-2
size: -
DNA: TGTGCCAGCAGCTCAAGGACATATCAGCCCCAGCATTTT
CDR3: CASSSRTYQPQHF

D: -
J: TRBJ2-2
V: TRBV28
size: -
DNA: TGTGCCAGCAGTTTATTTCGGGGAACCGGGGAGCTGTTTTTT
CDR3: CASSLFRGTGELFF

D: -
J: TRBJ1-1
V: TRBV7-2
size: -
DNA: TGTGCCAGCAGCCGTCCCAACTTCTCAATTTGGGAGGCTGAAGCTTTCTTT
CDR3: CASSRPNFSIWEAEAFF